This T cell receptor beta chain was observed in a study of blood T cell repertoires in COVID-19. The CDR3 spans 14 residues. Germline-derived CDR1 and CDR2 are KGHDR and SFDVKD. V gave up 5 bases and J gave up 2 bases; unmatched junction bases: 1. This clone was observed a handful of times. Original data processing: The authors estimated nucleated cell counts from reference gene primer amplification. The assay was immunoSEQ multiplex PCR, and TCRdb's table has in-frame clones only and misses some. Clone size and the V and J calls come from that table; the DNA yielded D and trimming. The data contain some 290,000 clones, 75% to 90% of them singletons.

The chain couples TRBV24-1 to TRBJ2-1; 8 bases match TRBD2. The origin of this receptor is a woman between 50 and 59 years old who had recovered from COVID-19. Sequencing was done on a sample of peripheral blood. The CDR3 DNA follows: TGTGCCACCAGTGTCGGGGGGGCCTACAATGAGCAGTTCTTC. It codes for CATSVGGAYNEQFF.